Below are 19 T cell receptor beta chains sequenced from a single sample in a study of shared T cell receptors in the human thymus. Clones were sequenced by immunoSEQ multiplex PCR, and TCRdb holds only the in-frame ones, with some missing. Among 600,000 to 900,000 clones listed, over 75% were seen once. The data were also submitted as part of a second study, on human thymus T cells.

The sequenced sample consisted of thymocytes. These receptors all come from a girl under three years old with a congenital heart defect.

CDR3 nucleotides: TGTGCCAGCAGACTAGAGCGGGGGGGGCATTACGAGCAGTACTTC. It is translated as CASRLERGGHYEQYF. The V call is TRBV6-5, the J call TRBJ2-7; 10 positions agree with TRBD2. V shed 6 bases, J shed 4 bases, and the junction held 9 bases outside the gene matches. The CDR3 is 15 residues long. Germline values: CDR1 MNHEY, CDR2 SVGAGI.

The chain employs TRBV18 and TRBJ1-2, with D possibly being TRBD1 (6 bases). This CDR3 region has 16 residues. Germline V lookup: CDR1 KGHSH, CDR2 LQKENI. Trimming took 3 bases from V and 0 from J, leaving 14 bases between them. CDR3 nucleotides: TGTGCCAGCTCACCCTTAAAACAGGGCCCTAACTATGGCTACACCTTC. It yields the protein CASSPLKQGPNYGYTF.

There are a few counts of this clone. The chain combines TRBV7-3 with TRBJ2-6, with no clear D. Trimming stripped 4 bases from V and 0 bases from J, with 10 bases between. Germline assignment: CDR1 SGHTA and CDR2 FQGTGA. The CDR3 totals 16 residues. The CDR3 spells CASSSPATSGANVLTF. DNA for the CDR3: TGTGCCAGCAGCTCTCCCGCTACCTCTGGGGCCAACGTCCTGACTTTC. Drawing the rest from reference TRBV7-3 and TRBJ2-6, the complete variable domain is GAGVSQTPSNKVTEKGKYVELRCDPISGHTALYWYRQSLGQGPEFLIYFQGTGAADDSGLPNDRFFAVRPEGSVSTLKIQRTERGDSAVYLCASSSPATSGANVLTFGAGSRLTVL.

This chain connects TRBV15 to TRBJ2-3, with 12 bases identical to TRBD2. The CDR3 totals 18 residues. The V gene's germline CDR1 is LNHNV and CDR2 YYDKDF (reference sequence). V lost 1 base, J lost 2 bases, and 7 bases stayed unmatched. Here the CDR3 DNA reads TGTGCCACCAGCAGAGTTGCTAGCGGGGGGGAGTTCACAGATACGCAGTATTTT. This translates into CATSRVASGGEFTDTQYF.

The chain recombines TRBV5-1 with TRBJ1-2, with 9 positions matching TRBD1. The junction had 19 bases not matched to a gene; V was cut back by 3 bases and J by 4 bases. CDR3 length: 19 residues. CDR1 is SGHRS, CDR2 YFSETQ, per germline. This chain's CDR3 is CASSSGLRDRDPHGYGYTF. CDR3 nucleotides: TGCGCCAGCAGCTCGGGACTCCGGGACAGGGACCCCCATGGCTATGGCTACACCTTC.

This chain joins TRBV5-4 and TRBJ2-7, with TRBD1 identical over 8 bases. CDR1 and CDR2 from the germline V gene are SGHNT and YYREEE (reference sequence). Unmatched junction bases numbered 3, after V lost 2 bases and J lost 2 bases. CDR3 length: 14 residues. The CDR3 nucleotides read TGTGCCAGCAGCTTAGAGGGACAGGCCTACGAGCAGTACTTC. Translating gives CASSLEGQAYEQYF. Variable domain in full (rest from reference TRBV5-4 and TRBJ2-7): ETGVTQSPTHLIKTRGQQVTLRCSSQSGHNTVSWYQQALGQGPQFIFQYYREEENGRGNFPPRFSGLQFPNYSSELNVNALELDDSALYLCASSLEGQAYEQYFGPGTRLTVT.

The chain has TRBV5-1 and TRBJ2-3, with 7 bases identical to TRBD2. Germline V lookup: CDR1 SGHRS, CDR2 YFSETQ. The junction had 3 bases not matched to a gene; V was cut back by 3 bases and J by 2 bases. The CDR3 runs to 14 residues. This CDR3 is CASSSSGSTDTQYF. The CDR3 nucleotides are TGCGCCAGCAGCTCTAGCGGTTCCACAGATACGCAGTATTTT.

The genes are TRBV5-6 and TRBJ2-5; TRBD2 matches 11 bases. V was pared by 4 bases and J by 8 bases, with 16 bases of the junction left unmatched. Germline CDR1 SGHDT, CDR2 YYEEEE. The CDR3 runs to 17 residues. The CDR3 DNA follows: TGTGCCAGCAGCCTGACCCTAGCGGGGGGCAGCCTGGGAACCCAGTACTTC. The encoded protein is CASSLTLAGGSLGTQYF.

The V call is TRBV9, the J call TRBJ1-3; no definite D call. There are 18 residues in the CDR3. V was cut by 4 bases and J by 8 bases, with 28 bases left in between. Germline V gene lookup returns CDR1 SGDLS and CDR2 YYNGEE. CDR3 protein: CASSLGRSEERATDTIYF. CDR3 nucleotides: TGTGCCAGCAGCCTCGGGAGGTCCGAAGAGAGGGCCACGGACACCATATATTTT.

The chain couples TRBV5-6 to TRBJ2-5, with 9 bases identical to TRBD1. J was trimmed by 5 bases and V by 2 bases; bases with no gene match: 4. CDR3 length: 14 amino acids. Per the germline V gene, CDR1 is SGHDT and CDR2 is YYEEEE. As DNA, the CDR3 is TGTGCCAGCAGCTTTAACAGGGGGCAGGAGACCCAGTACTTC. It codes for CASSFNRGQETQYF.

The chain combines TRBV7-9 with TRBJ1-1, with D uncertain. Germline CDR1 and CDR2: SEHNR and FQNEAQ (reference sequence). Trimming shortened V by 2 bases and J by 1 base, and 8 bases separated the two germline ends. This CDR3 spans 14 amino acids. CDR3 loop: CASSLRRKNTEAFF. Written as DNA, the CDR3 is TGTGCCAGCAGCTTACGGCGGAAGAACACTGAAGCTTTCTTT.

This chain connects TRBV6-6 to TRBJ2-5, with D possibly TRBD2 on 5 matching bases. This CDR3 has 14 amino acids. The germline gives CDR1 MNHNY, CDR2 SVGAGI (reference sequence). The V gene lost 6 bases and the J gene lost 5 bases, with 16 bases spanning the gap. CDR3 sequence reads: CASSPQGPGETQYF. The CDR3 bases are TGTGCCAGCAGCCCACAAGGTCCGGGGGAGACCCAGTACTTC.

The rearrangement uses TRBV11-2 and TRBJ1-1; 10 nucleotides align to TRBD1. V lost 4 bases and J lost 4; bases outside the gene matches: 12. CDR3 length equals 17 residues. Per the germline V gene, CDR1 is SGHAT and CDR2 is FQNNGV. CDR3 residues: CASSSMPGTGDVTEAFF. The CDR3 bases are TGTGCCAGCAGCTCTATGCCGGGGACAGGGGACGTCACTGAAGCTTTCTTT.

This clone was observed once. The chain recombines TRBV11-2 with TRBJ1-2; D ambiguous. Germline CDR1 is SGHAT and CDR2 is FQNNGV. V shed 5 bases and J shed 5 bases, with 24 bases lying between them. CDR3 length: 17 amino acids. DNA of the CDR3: TGTGCCAGCAGCCCGCCGGTAACCCGGGGAAGACTTTATGGCTACACCTTC. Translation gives CASSPPVTRGRLYGYTF.

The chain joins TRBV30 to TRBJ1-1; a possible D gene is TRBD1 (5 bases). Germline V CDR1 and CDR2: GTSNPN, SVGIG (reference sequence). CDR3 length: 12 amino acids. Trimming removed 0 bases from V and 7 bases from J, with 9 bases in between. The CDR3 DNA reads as TGTGCCTGGAGTGTACGGCAGGGTGAAGCTTTCTTT. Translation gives CAWSVRQGEAFF.

The CDR3, as DNA: TGTGCCAGCAGTTACGCTGGGGGGTTAAGGTCACCCCTCCACTTT. Protein product: CASSYAGGLRSPLHF. V is TRBV6-5 and J is TRBJ1-6; perhaps TRBD1 as D (5 bases). The V gene's germline CDR1 is MNHEY and CDR2 SVGAGI. V was cut by 2 bases and J by 10 bases, with 15 bases left in between. This CDR3 comprises 15 residues.

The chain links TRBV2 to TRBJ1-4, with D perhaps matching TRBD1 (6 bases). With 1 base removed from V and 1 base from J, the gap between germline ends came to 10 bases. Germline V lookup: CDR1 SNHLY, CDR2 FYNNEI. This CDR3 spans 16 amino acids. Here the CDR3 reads CASSEVQGRTNEKLFF. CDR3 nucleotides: TGTGCCAGCAGTGAAGTACAGGGCAGAACTAATGAAAAACTGTTTTTT.

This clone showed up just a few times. CDR3: CASTHGEVGYNEQFF. The CDR3 region has the DNA TGTGCCAGCACCCACGGGGAGGTGGGGTACAATGAGCAGTTCTTC. The genes are TRBV5-6 and TRBJ2-1, with D possibly TRBD2 on 6 matching bases. The CDR3 totals 15 residues. Germline CDR1 and CDR2: SGHDT and YYEEEE. Trimming took off 6 bases at V and 4 bases at J, with 17 bases between the two ends.

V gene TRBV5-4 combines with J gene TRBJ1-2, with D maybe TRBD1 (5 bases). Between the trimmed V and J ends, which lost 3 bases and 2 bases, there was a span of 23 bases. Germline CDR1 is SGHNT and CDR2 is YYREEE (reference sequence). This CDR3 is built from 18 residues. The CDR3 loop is CASSYHNRKVGSNYGYTF. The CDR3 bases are TGTGCCAGCAGCTATCATAACAGGAAGGTTGGTTCCAACTATGGCTACACCTTC. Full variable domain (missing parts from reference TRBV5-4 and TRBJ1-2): ETGVTQSPTHLIKTRGQQVTLRCSSQSGHNTVSWYQQALGQGPQFIFQYYREEENGRGNFPPRFSGLQFPNYSSELNVNALELDDSALYLCASSYHNRKVGSNYGYTFGSGTRLTVV.